Following are 2 T cell receptor beta chains from one sample sequenced in a study of PD-1 blockade in classical Hodgkin lymphoma (dated by TCRdb to the early 2020s). The library relied on the immunoSEQ multiplex PCR assay. In its TCRdb copy, this immuneACCESS table keeps in-frame sequences only and misses some clones. Where compared with another copy, unresolved V genes explain less than half of these, and the others have no known cause. The sample yields 20,000 to 25,000 clones; over 60% were counted once. The top ten clones comprise about 18% of the sample. What this sample's time point label stands for: cycle 2 day 1 (C2D1) of nivolumab. Every trial patient had relapsed following autologous stem cell transplantation, and prior brentuximab vedotin exposure was what differed among cohorts A, B and C. The sequences come from peripheral blood mononuclear cells (PBMCs), collected before the second cycle of nivolumab. The receptor source for this set is a human donor with classical Hodgkin lymphoma.

The V call is TRBV6-1, the J call TRBJ1-4; no clear D gene. CDR1 is MNHNS and CDR2 is SASEGT in the germline V gene. This CDR3 is 15 amino acids long. The V gene lost 6 bases and the J gene lost 0 bases, with 11 bases spanning the gap. The CDR3 bases are TGTGCCAGCAGCACTAGACAAACAACTAATGAAAAACTGTTTTTT. This translates into CASSTRQTTNEKLFF.

This clone occurred once. The V gene is TRBV5-1, the J gene TRBJ2-3; 9 bases align to TRBD2. Germline V gene sequence: CDR1 SGHRS, CDR2 YFSETQ. V shed 4 bases and J 5 bases; nucleotides not matched to a gene: 11. There are 16 residues in the CDR3. The CDR3 DNA follows: TGCGCCAGCAGCCTCGAATTGGCGGGAGGGGGAGATACGCAGTATTTT. This encodes CASSLELAGGGDTQYF.